Below are 11 T cell receptor beta chains sequenced from a single sample in a study of blood T cell repertoires in COVID-19. Profiling relied on immunoSEQ multiplex PCR, and the TCRdb table lists in-frame clones only, not all of them. The table includes about 190,000 clones, approximately 88% detected once. The specimen sequenced was PBMCs or T cells enriched from blood (not recorded which). The receptors were gathered from a young woman who had recovered from COVID-19.

The CDR3, as DNA: TGCGCCAGCATAGGGGCTAGCGGGAGGAATGAGCAGTTCTTC. It is translated as CASIGASGRNEQFF. V is TRBV5-1 and J is TRBJ2-1; 11 bases line up with TRBD2. V was clipped by 6 bases and J by 7 bases; unmatched bases: 6. The CDR3 contains 14 residues. The germline V gene encodes CDR1 SGHRS and CDR2 YFSETQ.

The chain has TRBV30 and TRBJ2-7; 8 positions agree with TRBD1. Germline V gives CDR1 GTSNPN, CDR2 SVGIG (reference sequence). This CDR3 comprises 14 residues. With 0 bases clipped from V and 7 bases from J, the junction kept 8 bases outside the gene matches. CDR3 in DNA: TGTGCCTGGAGTGTAGGGCAGGGGGCGGGGGAGCAGTACGTC. It codes for CAWSVGQGAGEQYV.

The chain combines TRBV27 with TRBJ2-5; D remains ambiguous. There are 13 residues in the CDR3. The germline CDR1 and CDR2 sequences are MNHEY and SMNVEV (reference sequence). Between the trimmed V and J ends, which lost 3 bases and 3 bases, there was a span of 8 bases. Here the CDR3 DNA reads TGTGCCAGCAGTTTGCTTGGAGAAGAGACCCAGTACTTC. As protein: CASSLLGEETQYF.

V and J are TRBV4-2 and TRBJ2-2; 7 nucleotides match TRBD2. Germline CDR1 and CDR2: LGHNA and YNFKEQ. The CDR3 length is 17 residues. The V segment lost 3 bases and the J segment 2 bases; nucleotides outside the gene matches: 9. The CDR3 spells CASSQAGDWSNTGELFF. The CDR3 nucleotides read TGTGCCAGCAGCCAGGCGGGGGATTGGAGCAACACCGGGGAGCTGTTTTTT.

The chain uses TRBV9 and TRBJ1-1; D might be TRBD1 (6 bases). Trimming took off 1 base at V and 4 bases at J, with 11 bases between the two ends. This CDR3 spans 14 amino acids. Per germline, CDR1 SGDLS and CDR2 YYNGEE. In DNA, the CDR3 is TGTGCCAGCAGCGTACAGGGGCTGGGCACTGAAGCTTTCTTT. Amino acid sequence: CASSVQGLGTEAFF.

The chain couples TRBV7-8 to TRBJ2-7; TRBD1 matches 7 bases. Germline assignment: CDR1 SGHVS and CDR2 FQNEAQ. This CDR3 region has 13 residues. V lost 5 bases, J lost 5 bases, and 6 bases stayed unmatched. In DNA, the CDR3 is TGTGCCAGCAGCCGTGACAGGGTTGACGAGCAGTACTTC. It yields the protein CASSRDRVDEQYF. Based on the CDR3 plus reference TRBV7-8 and TRBJ2-7, the full variable domain is GAGVSQSPRYKVAKRGQDVALRCDPISGHVSLFWYQQALGQGPEFLTYFQNEAQLDKSGLPSDRFFAERPEGSVSTLKIQRTQQEDSAVYLCASSRDRVDEQYFGPGTRLTVT.

The V call is TRBV27, the J call TRBJ1-5, with a tentative D call TRBD1 (6 bases). CDR1 is MNHEY, CDR2 SMNVEV, per germline (reference sequence). V was cut by 5 bases and J by 4 bases, with 9 bases left in between. The length of the CDR3 is 13 residues. The CDR3 DNA is TGTGCCAGCAGTCTCGGGACAAATCAGCCCCAGCATTTT. This codes for CASSLGTNQPQHF.

The CDR3, as DNA: TGTGCCATCAGTGCTTTCTTCTGGGGACAGAAGAACACTGAAGCTTTCTTT. It codes for CAISAFFWGQKNTEAFF. The chain carries TRBV10-3 and TRBJ1-1; TRBD1 aligns across 7 bases. The CDR3 has 17 amino acids. With 4 bases clipped from V and 1 base from J, the junction kept 12 bases outside the gene matches. The V gene's germline CDR1 is ENHRY and CDR2 SYGVKD.

This clone was seen just once. J is TRBJ1-4 and V is TRBV4-1, with TRBD1 matching over 8 bases. This CDR3 region has 16 residues. The germline V gene has CDR1 MGHRA and CDR2 YSYEKL. The V and J ends lost 2 bases and 8 bases, in that order; junction bases with no gene match: 10. This CDR3 is CASSQPTGTGREKLFF. The CDR3 DNA sequence: TGCGCCAGCAGCCAACCCACCGGGACAGGACGGGAAAAACTGTTTTTT.

The chain combines TRBV2 with TRBJ2-7; D call uncertain. V was shortened by 0 bases and J by 7 bases, with 7 bases between the two germline ends. The CDR3 sequence is 12 residues long. CDR1 is SNHLY, CDR2 FYNNEI, per germline. The chain's CDR3 is CASSEAHLEQYF. The CDR3, as DNA: TGTGCCAGCAGTGAAGCGCACTTGGAGCAGTACTTC.

The sample holds one count of this clone. The CDR3 loop reads CASSIVGERGGSVAKNIQYF. The CDR3 bases are TGTGCCAGTAGTATAGTGGGTGAGCGGGGGGGCTCTGTCGCCAAAAACATTCAGTACTTC. The gene calls are TRBV19 and TRBJ2-4; 10 bases match TRBD2. The CDR3 runs 20 residues. V lost 1 base and J lost 1; bases outside the gene matches: 13. CDR1 is LNHDA, CDR2 SQIVND, per germline (reference sequence).